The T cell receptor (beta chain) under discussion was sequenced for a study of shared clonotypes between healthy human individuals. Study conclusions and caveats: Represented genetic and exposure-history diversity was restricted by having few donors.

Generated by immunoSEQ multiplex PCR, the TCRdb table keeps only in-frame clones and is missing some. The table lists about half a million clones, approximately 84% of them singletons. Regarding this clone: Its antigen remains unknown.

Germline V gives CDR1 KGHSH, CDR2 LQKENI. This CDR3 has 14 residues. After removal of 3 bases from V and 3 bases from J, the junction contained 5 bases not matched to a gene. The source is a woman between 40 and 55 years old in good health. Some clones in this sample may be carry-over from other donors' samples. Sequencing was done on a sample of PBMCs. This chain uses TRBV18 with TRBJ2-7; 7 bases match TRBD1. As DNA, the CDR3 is TGTGCCAGCTCACCGGGACAGTCCCTCTACGAGCAGTACTTC. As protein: CASSPGQSLYEQYF.